This T cell receptor beta chain was identified during a study of Graves' ophthalmopathy and Graves' hyperthyroidism. This clonotype was found a few times. The authors amplified TCR beta CDR3 regions from RNA transcripts. HTBI primers primed a first-round RT-PCR, and a second-round multiplex PCR followed. TCRdb analysed the multiplex PCR reads with MiXCR anew, one entry per CDR3 protein. Of approximately 700,000 distinct CDR3 sequences listed, around 40% are singletons. CDR3 length: 15 amino acids. Germline V CDR1 and CDR2: ENHRY, SYGVKD. V lost 3 bases, J lost 7 bases, and 13 bases lay in between. The chain has TRBV10-3 and TRBJ1-6; tentatively, D is TRBD1 (5 bases). The clonotype comes from an adult man with Graves' ophthalmopathy. What was sequenced was peripheral blood. CDR3 coding DNA: TGTGCCATCAGTGATGCGGGGGACGGGAATTCACCCCTCCACTTT. This gives the protein CAISDAGDGNSPLHF.